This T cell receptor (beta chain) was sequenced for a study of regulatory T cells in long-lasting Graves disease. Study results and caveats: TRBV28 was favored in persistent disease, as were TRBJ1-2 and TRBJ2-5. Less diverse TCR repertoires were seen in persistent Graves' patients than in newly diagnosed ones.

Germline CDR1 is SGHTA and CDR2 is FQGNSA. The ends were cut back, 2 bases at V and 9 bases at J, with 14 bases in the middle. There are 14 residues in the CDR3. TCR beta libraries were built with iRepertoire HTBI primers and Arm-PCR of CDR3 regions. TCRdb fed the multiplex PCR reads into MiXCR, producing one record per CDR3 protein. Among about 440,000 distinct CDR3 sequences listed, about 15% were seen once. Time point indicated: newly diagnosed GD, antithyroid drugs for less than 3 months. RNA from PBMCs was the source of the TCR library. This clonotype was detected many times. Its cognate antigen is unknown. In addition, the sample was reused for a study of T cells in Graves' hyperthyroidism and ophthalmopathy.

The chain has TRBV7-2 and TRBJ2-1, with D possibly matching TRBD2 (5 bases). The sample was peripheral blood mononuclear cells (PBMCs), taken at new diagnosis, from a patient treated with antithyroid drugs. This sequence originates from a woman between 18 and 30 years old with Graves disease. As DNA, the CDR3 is TGTGCCAGCAGCTTATCCCTCCCCGCGGGTGAGCAGTTCTTC. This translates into CASSLSLPAGEQFF.